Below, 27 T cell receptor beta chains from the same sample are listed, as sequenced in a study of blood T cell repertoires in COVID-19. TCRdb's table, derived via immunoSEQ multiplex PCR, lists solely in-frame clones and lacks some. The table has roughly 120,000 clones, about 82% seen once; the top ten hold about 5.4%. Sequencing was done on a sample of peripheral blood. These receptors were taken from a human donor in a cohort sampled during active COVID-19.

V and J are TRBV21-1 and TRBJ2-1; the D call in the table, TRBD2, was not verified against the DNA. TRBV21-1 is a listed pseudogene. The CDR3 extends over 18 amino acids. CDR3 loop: CASSKGPSGNLSYNEQFF. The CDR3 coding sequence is TGTGCCAGCAGCAAAGGCCCTAGCGGCAACCTCTCCTACAATGAGCAGTTCTTC.

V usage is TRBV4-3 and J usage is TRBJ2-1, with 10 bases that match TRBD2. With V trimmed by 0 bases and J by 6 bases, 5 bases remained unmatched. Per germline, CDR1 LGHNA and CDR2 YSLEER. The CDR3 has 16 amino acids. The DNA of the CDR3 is TGCGCCAGCAGCCAAGACCTAGCGGGAGCGGTCAATGAGCAGTTCTTC. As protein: CASSQDLAGAVNEQFF.

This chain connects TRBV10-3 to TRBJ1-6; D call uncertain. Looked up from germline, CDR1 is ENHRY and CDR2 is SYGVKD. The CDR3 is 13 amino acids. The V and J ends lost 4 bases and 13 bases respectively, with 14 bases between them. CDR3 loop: CAISGAGIGPLHF. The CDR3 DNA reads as TGTGCCATCAGTGGGGCGGGCATCGGGCCCCTCCACTTT.

Here the CDR3 reads CASSLTFASRASGNNEQFF. The CDR3, as DNA: TGTGCCAGCAGCTTAACGTTTGCATCCAGGGCTAGCGGTAACAATGAGCAGTTCTTC. V is TRBV7-3 and J is TRBJ2-1; 7 nucleotides match TRBD2. The CDR3 is 19 residues long. V dropped 0 bases and J dropped 5; count of bases not matched to a gene: 16. The germline CDR1 and CDR2 sequences are SGHTA and FQGTGA.

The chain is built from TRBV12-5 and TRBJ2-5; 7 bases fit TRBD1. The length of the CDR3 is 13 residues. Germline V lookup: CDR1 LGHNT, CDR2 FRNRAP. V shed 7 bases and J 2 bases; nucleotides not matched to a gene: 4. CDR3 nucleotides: TGTGCTAGTGTCAAGGGACAGCAAGAGACCCAGTACTTC. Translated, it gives CASVKGQQETQYF.

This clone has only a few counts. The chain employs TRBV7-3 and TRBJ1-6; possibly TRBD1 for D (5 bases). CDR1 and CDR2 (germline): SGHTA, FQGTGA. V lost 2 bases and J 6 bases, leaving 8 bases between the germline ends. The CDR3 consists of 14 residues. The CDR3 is CASSLGTPNSPLHF. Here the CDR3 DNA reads TGTGCCAGCAGCTTAGGGACTCCTAATTCACCCCTCCACTTT. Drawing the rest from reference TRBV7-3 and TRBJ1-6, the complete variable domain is GAGVSQTPSNKVTEKGKYVELRCDPISGHTALYWYRQSLGQGPEFLIYFQGTGAADDSGLPNDRFFAVRPEGSVSTLKIQRTERGDSAVYLCASSLGTPNSPLHFGNGTRLTVT.

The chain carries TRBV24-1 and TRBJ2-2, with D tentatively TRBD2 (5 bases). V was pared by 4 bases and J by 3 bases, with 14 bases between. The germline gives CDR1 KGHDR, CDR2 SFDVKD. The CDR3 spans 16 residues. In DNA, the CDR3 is TGTGCCACCAGTGACCCTCGGGGTTTAGACACCGGGGAGCTGTTTTTT. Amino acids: CATSDPRGLDTGELFF.

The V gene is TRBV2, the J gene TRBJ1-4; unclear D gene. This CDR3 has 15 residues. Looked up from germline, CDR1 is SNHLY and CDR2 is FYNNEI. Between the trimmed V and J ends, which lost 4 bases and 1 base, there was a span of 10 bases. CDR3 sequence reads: CASSADTVTNEKLFF. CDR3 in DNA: TGTGCCAGCAGTGCCGACACCGTAACTAATGAAAAACTGTTTTTT.

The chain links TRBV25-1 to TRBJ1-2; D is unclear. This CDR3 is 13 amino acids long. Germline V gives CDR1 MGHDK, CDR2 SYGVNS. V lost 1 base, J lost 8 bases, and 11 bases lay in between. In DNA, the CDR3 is TGTGCCAGCAGTGAATCATCCGGGGTCGGCTACACCTTC. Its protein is CASSESSGVGYTF.

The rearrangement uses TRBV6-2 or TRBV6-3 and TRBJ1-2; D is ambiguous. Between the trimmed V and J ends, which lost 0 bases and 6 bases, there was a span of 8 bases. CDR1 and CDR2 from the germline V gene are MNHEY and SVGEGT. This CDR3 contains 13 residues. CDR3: CASSYSGPHGYTF. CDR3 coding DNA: TGTGCCAGCAGTTACTCTGGGCCGCATGGCTACACCTTC.

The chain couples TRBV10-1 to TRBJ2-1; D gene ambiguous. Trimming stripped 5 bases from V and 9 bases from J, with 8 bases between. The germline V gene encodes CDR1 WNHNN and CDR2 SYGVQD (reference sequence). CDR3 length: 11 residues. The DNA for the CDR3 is TGCGCCAGCAGTCATAGTTCTGAGCAGTTCTTC. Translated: CASSHSSEQFF.

CDR3 residues: CASSQGRGVYSPLHF. CDR3 bases: TGCGCCAGCAGCCAAGGCAGAGGCGTGTATTCACCCCTCCACTTT. The chain combines TRBV4-1 with TRBJ1-6; D is ambiguous. Trimming pared 1 base from V and 8 bases from J, leaving 12 bases between. The CDR3 sequence is 15 residues long. Germline loops: CDR1 MGHRA, CDR2 YSYEKL.

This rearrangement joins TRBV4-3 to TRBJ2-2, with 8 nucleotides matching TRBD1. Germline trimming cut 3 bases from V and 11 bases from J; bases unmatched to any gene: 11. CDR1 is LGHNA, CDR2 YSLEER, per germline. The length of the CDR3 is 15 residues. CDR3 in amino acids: CASSHITDRVVELFF. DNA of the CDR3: TGCGCCAGCAGCCACATTACGGACAGGGTCGTAGAGCTGTTTTTT.

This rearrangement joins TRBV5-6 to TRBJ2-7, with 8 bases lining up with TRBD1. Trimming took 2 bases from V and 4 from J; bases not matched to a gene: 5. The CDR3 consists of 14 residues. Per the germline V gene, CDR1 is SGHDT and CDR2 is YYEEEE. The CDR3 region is CASSLRQGWYEQYF. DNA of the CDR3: TGTGCCAGCAGCTTAAGACAGGGGTGGTACGAGCAGTACTTC.

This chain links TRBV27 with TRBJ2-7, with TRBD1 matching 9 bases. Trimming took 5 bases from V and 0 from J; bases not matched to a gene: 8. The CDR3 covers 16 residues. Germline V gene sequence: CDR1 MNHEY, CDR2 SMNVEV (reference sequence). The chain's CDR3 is CASSRTGTGPSYEQYF. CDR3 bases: TGTGCCAGCAGTCGTACCGGGACAGGGCCCTCCTACGAGCAGTACTTC.

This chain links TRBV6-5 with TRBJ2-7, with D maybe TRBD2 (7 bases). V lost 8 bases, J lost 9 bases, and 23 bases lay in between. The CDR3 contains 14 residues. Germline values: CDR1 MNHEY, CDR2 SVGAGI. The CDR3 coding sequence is TGTGCCAGCTCGAACGGGGGGTGGACAGCCGGGCAGTACTTC. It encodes CASSNGGWTAGQYF.

CDR3 nucleotides: TGTGCCAGCAGACAGGGCCAAAAAGAGACCCAGTACTTC. It is translated as CASRQGQKETQYF. J is TRBJ2-5 and V is TRBV6-5; tentatively, D is TRBD1 (6 bases). This CDR3 is 13 amino acids long. CDR1 and CDR2 from the germline V gene are MNHEY and SVGAGI. V gave up 6 bases and J gave up 3 bases, with 11 bases separating them.

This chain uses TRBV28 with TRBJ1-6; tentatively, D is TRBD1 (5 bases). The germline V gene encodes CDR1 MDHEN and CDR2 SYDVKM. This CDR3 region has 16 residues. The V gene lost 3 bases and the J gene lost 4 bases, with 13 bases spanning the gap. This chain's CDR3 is CASSLNGRGYNSPLHF. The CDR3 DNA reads TGTGCCAGCAGTTTGAATGGGAGGGGATATAATTCACCCCTCCACTTT.

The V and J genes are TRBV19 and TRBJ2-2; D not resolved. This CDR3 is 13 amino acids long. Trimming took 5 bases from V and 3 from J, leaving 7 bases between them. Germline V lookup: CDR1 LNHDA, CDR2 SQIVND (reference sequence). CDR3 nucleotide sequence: TGTGCCAGTAGTGTCGGGTACACCGGGGAGCTGTTTTTT. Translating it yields CASSVGYTGELFF.

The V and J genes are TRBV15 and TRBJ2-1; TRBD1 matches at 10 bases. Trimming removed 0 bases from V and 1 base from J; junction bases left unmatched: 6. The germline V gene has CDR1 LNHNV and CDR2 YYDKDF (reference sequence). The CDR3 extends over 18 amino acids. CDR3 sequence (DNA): TGTGCCACCAGCAGAGACGGACAGGGGGTTGGGTCCTACAATGAGCAGTTCTTC. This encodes CATSRDGQGVGSYNEQFF.

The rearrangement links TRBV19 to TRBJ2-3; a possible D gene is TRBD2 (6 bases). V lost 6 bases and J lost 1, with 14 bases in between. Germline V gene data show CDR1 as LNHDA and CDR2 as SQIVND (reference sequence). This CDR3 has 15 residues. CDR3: CASSWGVVGTDTQYF. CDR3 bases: TGTGCCAGTAGCTGGGGGGTGGTTGGCACAGATACGCAGTATTTT.

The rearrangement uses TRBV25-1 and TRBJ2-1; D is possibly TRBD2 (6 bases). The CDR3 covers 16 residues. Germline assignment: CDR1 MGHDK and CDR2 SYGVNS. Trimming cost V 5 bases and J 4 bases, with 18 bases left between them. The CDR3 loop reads CASSPTTGTRYNEQFF. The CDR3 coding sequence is TGTGCCAGCAGTCCCACCACCGGGACTCGATACAATGAGCAGTTCTTC.

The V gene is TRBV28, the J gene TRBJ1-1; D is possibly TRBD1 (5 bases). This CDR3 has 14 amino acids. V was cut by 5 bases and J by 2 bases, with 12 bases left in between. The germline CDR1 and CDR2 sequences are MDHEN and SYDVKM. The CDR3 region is CASSLVRVNTEAFF. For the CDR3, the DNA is TGTGCCAGCAGTCTCGTCAGGGTAAACACTGAAGCTTTCTTT.

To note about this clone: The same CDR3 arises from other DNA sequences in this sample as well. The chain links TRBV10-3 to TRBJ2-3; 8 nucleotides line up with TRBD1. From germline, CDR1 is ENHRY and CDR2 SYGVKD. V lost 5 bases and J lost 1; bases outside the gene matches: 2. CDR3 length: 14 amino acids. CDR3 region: CAISSGQGTDTQYF. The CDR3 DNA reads TGTGCCATCAGTTCGGGACAGGGCACAGATACGCAGTATTTT.

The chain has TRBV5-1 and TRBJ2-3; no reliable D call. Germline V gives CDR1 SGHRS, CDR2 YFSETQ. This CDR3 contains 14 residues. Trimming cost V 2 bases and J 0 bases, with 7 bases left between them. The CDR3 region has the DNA TGCGCCAGCAGCTTTATAGCAAGCACAGATACGCAGTATTTT. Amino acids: CASSFIASTDTQYF.

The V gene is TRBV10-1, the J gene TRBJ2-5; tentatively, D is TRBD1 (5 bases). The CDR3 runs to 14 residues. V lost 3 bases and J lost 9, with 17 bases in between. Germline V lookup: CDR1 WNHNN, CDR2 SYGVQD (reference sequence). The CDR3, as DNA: TGCGCCAGCAGTGATAGGGCCAATCTAGGGGCCCAGTACTTC. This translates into CASSDRANLGAQYF.

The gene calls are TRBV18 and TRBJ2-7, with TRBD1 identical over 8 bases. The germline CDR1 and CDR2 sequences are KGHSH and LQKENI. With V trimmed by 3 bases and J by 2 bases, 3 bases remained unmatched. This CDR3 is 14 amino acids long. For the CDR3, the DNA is TGTGCCAGCTCACCCGGGACAGGAGCCTACGAGCAGTACTTC. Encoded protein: CASSPGTGAYEQYF. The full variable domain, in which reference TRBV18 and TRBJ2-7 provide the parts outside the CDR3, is NAGVMQNPRHLVRRRGQEARLRCSPMKGHSHVYWYRQLPEEGLKFMVYLQKENIIDESGMPKERFSAEFPKEGPSILRIQQVVRGDSAAYFCASSPGTGAYEQYFGPGTRLTVT.